Following are 21 T cell receptor beta chains from one sample sequenced in a study of shared clonotypes between healthy human individuals. Profiling relied on immunoSEQ multiplex PCR, and the TCRdb table lists in-frame clones only, not all of them. The data show 550,000 to 700,000 clones, roughly 73% seen once. The source material was memory CD4+ T cells sorted from blood. As to subset: CD45RA-negative fraction. These receptors were collected from a woman aged 25-40 years in good health.

The chain recombines TRBV5-1 with TRBJ2-3, with 9 bases aligning to TRBD1. V lost 4 bases, J lost 0 bases, and 15 bases stayed unmatched. The CDR3 is 19 amino acids. Per the germline V gene, CDR1 is SGHRS and CDR2 is YFSETQ. The CDR3: CASSQQPIGTGTSTDTQYF. The CDR3 DNA reads TGCGCCAGCAGCCAACAACCGATCGGGACAGGGACAAGCACAGATACGCAGTATTTT.

J is TRBJ1-1 and V is TRBV27; D gene ambiguous. Germline CDR1 and CDR2: MNHEY and SMNVEV (reference sequence). V lost 3 bases and J 0 bases, leaving 11 bases between the germline ends. This CDR3 comprises 15 residues. The CDR3 loop reads CASSFQALMNTEAFF. In nucleotides, the CDR3 is TGTGCCAGCAGTTTTCAGGCTCTAATGAACACTGAAGCTTTCTTT.

The CDR3, as DNA: TGTGCCAGCTCACCACTTGGCCCCCCAGGGGGATCGGTCTCTGGAAACACCATATATTTT. Translated, it gives CASSPLGPPGGSVSGNTIYF. This chain links TRBV18 with TRBJ1-3, with 7 positions matching TRBD1. CDR1 KGHSH and CDR2 LQKENI come from the germline V gene. This CDR3 is 20 amino acids long. J was trimmed by 0 bases and V by 1 base; bases with no gene match: 15.

The chain carries TRBV5-1 and TRBJ2-2; TRBD1 aligns across 7 bases. With V trimmed by 9 bases and J by 1 base, 9 bases remained unmatched. This CDR3 has 15 amino acids. Germline V gene data show CDR1 as SGHRS and CDR2 as YFSETQ. DNA of the CDR3: TGCGCCACCAAGTGGGGACAGCAGAACACCGGGGAGCTGTTTTTT. It is translated as CATKWGQQNTGELFF.

This chain uses TRBV27 with TRBJ1-2; 8 bases fit TRBD1. After removal of 0 bases from V and 8 bases from J, the junction contained 5 bases not matched to a gene. The CDR3 is made up of 14 amino acids. The germline V gene encodes CDR1 MNHEY and CDR2 SMNVEV (reference sequence). The CDR3 region has the DNA TGTGCCAGCAGTTTATCGAGGGACAGGCGAGGCTACACCTTC. Its protein is CASSLSRDRRGYTF.

The chain couples TRBV15 to TRBJ2-6, with D hard to call. The germline gives CDR1 LNHNV, CDR2 YYDKDF (reference sequence). Deletions cut 0 bases from V and 0 bases from J, with 6 bases between. There are 16 residues in the CDR3. DNA of the CDR3: TGTGCCACCAGCAGAGATATGGGCTCTGGGGCCAACGTCCTGACTTTC. Residues: CATSRDMGSGANVLTF.

This chain uses TRBV27 with TRBJ2-1; 13 nucleotides align to TRBD2. Unmatched junction bases numbered 7, after V lost 2 bases and J lost 6 bases. The germline CDR1 and CDR2 sequences are MNHEY and SMNVEV (reference sequence). The CDR3 sequence is 17 residues long. In DNA form, the CDR3 reads TGTGCCAGCAGTTTAAGGACTAGCGGGAGCGGCGGCAATGAGCAGTTCTTC. Protein: CASSLRTSGSGGNEQFF.

This chain joins TRBV29-1 and TRBJ2-7; 10 nucleotides align to TRBD2. The V gene's germline CDR1 is SQVTM and CDR2 ANQGSEA. CDR3 size: 15 residues. Trimming took 0 bases from V and 7 from J; bases not matched to a gene: 9. CDR3 region: CSVEDPIAGGFEQYF. The CDR3 coding sequence is TGCAGCGTTGAAGACCCTATAGCGGGAGGATTTGAGCAGTACTTC.

J is TRBJ1-1 and V is TRBV28, with no clear D. The germline V gene encodes CDR1 MDHEN and CDR2 SYDVKM. The V end was cut by 5 bases, the J end by 4 bases, with 17 bases between. The CDR3 covers 15 residues. The CDR3 bases are TGTGCCAGCAGTCCCTCCCGCGGTGGCCTCACTGAAGCTTTCTTT. Protein sequence: CASSPSRGGLTEAFF.

J is TRBJ2-6 and V is TRBV29-1; 10 bases match TRBD2. The CDR3 is 15 residues long. CDR1 is SQVTM, CDR2 ANQGSEA, per germline. J was trimmed by 7 bases and V by 5 bases; bases with no gene match: 8. CDR3 amino acids: CSVPSGSVGANVLTF. Written as DNA, the CDR3 is TGCAGCGTTCCTAGCGGGAGTGTAGGTGCCAACGTCCTGACTTTC.

The CDR3 loop is CASMALGHSGNTIYF. The CDR3 DNA is TGTGCCAGCATGGCCTTAGGTCACTCTGGAAACACCATATATTTT. V and J are TRBV28 and TRBJ1-3; D gene uncertain. The CDR3 is 15 residues long. CDR1 MDHEN and CDR2 SYDVKM come from the germline V gene. V was clipped by 7 bases and J by 0 bases, with 13 bases between them.

The chain is built from TRBV6-6 and TRBJ2-7; D is perhaps TRBD2 (6 bases). The CDR3 runs to 13 residues. CDR1 is MNHNY, CDR2 SVGAGI, per germline (reference sequence). V dropped 1 base and J dropped 3 bases, with 7 bases sitting between them. The CDR3 here is CASSYYGSYEQYF. CDR3 nucleotides: TGTGCCAGCAGTTACTACGGGAGCTACGAGCAGTACTTC.

The J gene is TRBJ2-1, the V gene TRBV29-1; TRBD2 matches at 14 bases. CDR1 and CDR2 from the germline V gene are SQVTM and ANQGSEA. The CDR3 totals 19 residues. Trimming cost V 6 bases and J 0 bases; bases outside gene matches: 13. The CDR3 DNA is TGCAGCGTCACCCCTCCGGGACTAGCGGGAGTGCTCTCCTACAATGAGCAGTTCTTC. Its protein is CSVTPPGLAGVLSYNEQFF.

The V call is TRBV6-5, the J call TRBJ2-1; perhaps TRBD1 as D (6 bases). The germline gives CDR1 MNHEY, CDR2 SVGAGI. This CDR3 comprises 12 residues. The V and J ends lost 8 bases and 5 bases respectively, with 10 bases between them. In DNA, the CDR3 is TGTGCCAGCCGGGACAACAACAATGAGCAGTTCTTC. Protein product: CASRDNNNEQFF.

This clone was observed a single time. The genes are TRBV6-6 and TRBJ2-5; a possible D gene is TRBD2 (6 bases). The ends were cut back, 5 bases at V and 4 bases at J, with 17 bases in the middle. Looked up from germline, CDR1 is MNHNY and CDR2 is SVGAGI (reference sequence). The CDR3 runs to 15 residues. The CDR3: CASSGGVGPTETQYF. CDR3 coding DNA: TGTGCCAGCAGTGGAGGGGTCGGGCCGACAGAGACCCAGTACTTC.

This chain joins TRBV18 and TRBJ1-2; 10 bases are a match to TRBD1. Per the germline V gene, CDR1 is KGHSH and CDR2 is LQKENI. This CDR3 region has 15 residues. With 0 bases clipped from V and 8 bases from J, the junction kept 6 bases outside the gene matches. CDR3 coding DNA: TGTGCCAGCTCACCACCGTCGACAGGGGGCAGGGGCTACACCTTC. Its protein product is CASSPPSTGGRGYTF.

The gene calls are TRBV5-1 and TRBJ1-5, with D possibly TRBD1 on 5 matching bases. Germline CDR1 SGHRS, CDR2 YFSETQ. V dropped 0 bases and J dropped 7 bases, with 14 bases sitting between them. This CDR3 is 15 amino acids long. The CDR3 sequence is CASSLDGRGGQPQHF. The CDR3 bases are TGCGCCAGCAGCTTGGATGGTAGGGGCGGCCAGCCCCAGCATTTT.

J is TRBJ2-5 and V is TRBV5-1; TRBD2 aligns across 10 bases. The V gene end was trimmed by 0 bases and the J gene end by 4 bases; junction bases not matched to a gene: 6. This CDR3 comprises 16 residues. Germline CDR1 SGHRS, CDR2 YFSETQ. In DNA form, the CDR3 reads TGCGCCAGCAGCTTGGATGGTCTAGCGGGAGTAGAGACCCAGTACTTC. Amino acids: CASSLDGLAGVETQYF. The complete variable domain, with remaining parts taken from reference TRBV5-1 and TRBJ2-5, reads KAGVTQTPRYLIKTRGQQVTLSCSPISGHRSVSWYQQTPGQGLQFLFEYFSETQRNKGNFPGRFSGRQFSNSRSEMNVSTLELGDSALYLCASSLDGLAGVETQYFGPGTRLLVL.

V usage is TRBV6-6 and J usage is TRBJ1-2, with a possible D match to TRBD1 (6 bases). The germline V gene encodes CDR1 MNHNY and CDR2 SVGAGI (reference sequence). The CDR3 is 16 amino acids. Trimming removed 2 bases from V and 3 bases from J, with 16 bases in between. In nucleotides, the CDR3 is TGTGCCAGCAGTTACCCGACAGGTCTTCGTGACTATGGCTACACCTTC. Translated: CASSYPTGLRDYGYTF.

With respect to this clone: The sample contains more than one DNA sequence encoding this CDR3. The rearrangement links TRBV30 to TRBJ2-7; 15 bases align to TRBD2. The V and J ends lost 3 bases and 1 base, in that order; junction bases with no gene match: 7. Germline V gives CDR1 GTSNPN, CDR2 SVGIG (reference sequence). The CDR3 contains 17 residues. CDR3 in amino acids: CAWSHPGLAGGSYEQYF. CDR3 in DNA: TGTGCCTGGAGCCACCCGGGACTAGCGGGAGGATCCTACGAGCAGTACTTC.

The chain links TRBV28 to TRBJ2-7, with TRBD1 matching over 9 bases. In germline, CDR1 is MDHEN, CDR2 SYDVKM. This CDR3 has 16 amino acids. Trimming removed 7 bases from V and 3 bases from J; junction bases left unmatched: 13. The CDR3 DNA follows: TGTGCCAGCACTACGCGAGCGACAGGGGGGGTCTACGAGCAGTACTTC. Amino acid sequence: CASTTRATGGVYEQYF.